Sequencing of this TCR beta chain was carried out in a study of T cells after yellow fever vaccination. Regarding the study as a whole: Abundant bulk-derived clonotypes could contaminate FACS-sorted repertoires. Post-booster repertoires again held most primary-vaccination clones (approximately 96% CD4, roughly 89% CD8). CD4 and CD8 compartments shared a small share of clonotypes, likely from convergent recombination.

By 5'RACE template switching, TCR cDNA was produced, with a universal primer site and UMIs added in the process. TCRdb re-derived calls from the 5' RACE reads in MiXCR, one entry per CDR3 protein. Of just under 600,000 distinct CDR3 sequences listed, 13% are singletons. V was trimmed by 2 bases and J by 0 bases, leaving 6 bases between them. Germline V gene data show CDR1 as SGHTA and CDR2 as FQGNSA. CDR3 length: 14 residues. This clonotype was detected many times. Its antigen is undetermined. The source is a man aged 25 to 40 who received the YFV17D yellow fever vaccine. The sample in question was PBMCs, obtained on the day of the yellow fever booster vaccination. The chain recombines TRBV7-2 with TRBJ2-3; no reliable D call. CDR3 sequence (DNA): TGTGCCAGCAGCTTAATGGACAGCACAGATACGCAGTATTTT. Amino acid sequence: CASSLMDSTDTQYF.